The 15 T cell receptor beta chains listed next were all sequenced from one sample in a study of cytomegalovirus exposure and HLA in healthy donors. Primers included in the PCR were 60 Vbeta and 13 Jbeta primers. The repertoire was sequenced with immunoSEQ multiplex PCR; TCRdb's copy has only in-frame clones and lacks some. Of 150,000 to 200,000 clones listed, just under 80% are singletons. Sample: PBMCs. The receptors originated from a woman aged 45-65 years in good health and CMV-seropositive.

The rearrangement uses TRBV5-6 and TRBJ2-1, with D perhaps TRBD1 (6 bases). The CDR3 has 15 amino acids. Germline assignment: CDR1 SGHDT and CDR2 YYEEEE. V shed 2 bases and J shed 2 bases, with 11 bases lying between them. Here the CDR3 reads CASSFEDRPYNEQFF. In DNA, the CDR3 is TGTGCCAGCAGCTTTGAGGACAGACCCTACAATGAGCAGTTCTTC.

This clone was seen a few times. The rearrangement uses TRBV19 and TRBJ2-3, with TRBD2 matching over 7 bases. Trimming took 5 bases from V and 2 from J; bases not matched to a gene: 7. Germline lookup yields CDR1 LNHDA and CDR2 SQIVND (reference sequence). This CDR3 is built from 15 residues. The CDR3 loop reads CASSPGLTLTDTQYF. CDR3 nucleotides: TGTGCCAGTAGTCCGGGACTAACCCTCACAGATACGCAGTATTTT.

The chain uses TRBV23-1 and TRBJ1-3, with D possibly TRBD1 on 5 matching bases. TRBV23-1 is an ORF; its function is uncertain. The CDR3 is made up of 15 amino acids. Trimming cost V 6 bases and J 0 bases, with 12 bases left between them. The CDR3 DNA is TGCGCCAGCAGCCTTTGGGGCCTCTCTGGAAACACCATATATTTT. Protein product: CASSLWGLSGNTIYF.

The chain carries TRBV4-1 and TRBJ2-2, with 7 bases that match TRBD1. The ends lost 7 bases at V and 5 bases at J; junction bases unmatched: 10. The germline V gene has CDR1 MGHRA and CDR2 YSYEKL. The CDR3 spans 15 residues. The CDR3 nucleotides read TGCGCCAGCAAAAAGGAGTTGACAGGGACCGGGGAGCTGTTTTTT. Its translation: CASKKELTGTGELFF.

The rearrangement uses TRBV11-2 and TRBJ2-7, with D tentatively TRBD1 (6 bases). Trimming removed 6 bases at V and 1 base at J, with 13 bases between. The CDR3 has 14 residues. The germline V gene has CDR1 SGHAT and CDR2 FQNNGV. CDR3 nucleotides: TGTGCCAGCAGTCTTGACAGGTATTCCTACGAGCAGTACTTC. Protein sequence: CASSLDRYSYEQYF.

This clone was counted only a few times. The CDR3 sequence: CAWSVGTTYGYTF. The CDR3 coding sequence is TGTGCCTGGAGTGTCGGGACAACCTATGGCTACACCTTC. The chain joins TRBV30 to TRBJ1-2; possibly TRBD1 for D (6 bases). Trimming took off 0 bases at V and 4 bases at J, with 9 bases between the two ends. CDR1 and CDR2 from the germline V gene are GTSNPN and SVGIG (reference sequence). The CDR3 loop spans 13 amino acids. The full variable domain, rest sourced from reference TRBV30 and TRBJ1-2, is SQTIHQWPATLVQPVGSPLSLECTVEGTSNPNLYWYRQAAGRGLQLLFYSVGIGQISSEVPQNLSASRPQDRQFILSSKKLLLSDSGFYLCAWSVGTTYGYTFGSGTRLTVV.

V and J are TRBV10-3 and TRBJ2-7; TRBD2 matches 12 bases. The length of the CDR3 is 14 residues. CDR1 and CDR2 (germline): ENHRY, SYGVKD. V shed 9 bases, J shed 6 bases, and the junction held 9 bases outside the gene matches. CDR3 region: CAMGGTSGRIEQYF. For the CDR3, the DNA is TGTGCCATGGGAGGGACTAGCGGGCGAATCGAGCAGTACTTC.

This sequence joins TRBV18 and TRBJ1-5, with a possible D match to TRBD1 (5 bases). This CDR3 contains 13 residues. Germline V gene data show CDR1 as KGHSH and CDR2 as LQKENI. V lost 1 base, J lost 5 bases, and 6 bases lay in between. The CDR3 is CASSPLRDQPQHF. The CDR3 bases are TGTGCCAGCTCACCACTCAGGGATCAGCCCCAGCATTTT.

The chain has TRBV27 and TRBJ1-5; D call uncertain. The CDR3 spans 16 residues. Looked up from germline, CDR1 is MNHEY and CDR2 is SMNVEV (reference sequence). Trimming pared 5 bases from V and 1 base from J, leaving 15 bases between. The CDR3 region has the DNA TGTGCCAGCAGTCCTCAAGGAGGGATCAGCAATCAGCCCCAGCATTTT. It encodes CASSPQGGISNQPQHF.

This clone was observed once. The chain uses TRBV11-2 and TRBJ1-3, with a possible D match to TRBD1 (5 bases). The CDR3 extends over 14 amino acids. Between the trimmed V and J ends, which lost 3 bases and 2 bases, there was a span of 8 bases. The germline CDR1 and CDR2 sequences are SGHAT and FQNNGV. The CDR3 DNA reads TGTGCCAGCAGCTTTTCAGGGACTGGAAACACCATATATTTT. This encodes CASSFSGTGNTIYF.

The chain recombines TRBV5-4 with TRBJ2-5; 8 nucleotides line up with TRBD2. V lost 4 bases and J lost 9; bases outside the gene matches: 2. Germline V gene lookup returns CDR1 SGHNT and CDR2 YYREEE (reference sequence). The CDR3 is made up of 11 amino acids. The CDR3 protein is CASSRGGAQYF. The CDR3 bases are TGTGCCAGCAGCCGGGGGGGGGCCCAGTACTTC.

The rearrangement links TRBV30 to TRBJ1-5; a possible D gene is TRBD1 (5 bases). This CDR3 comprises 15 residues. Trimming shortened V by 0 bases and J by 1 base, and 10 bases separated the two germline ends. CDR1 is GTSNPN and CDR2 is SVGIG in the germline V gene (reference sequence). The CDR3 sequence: CAWSVRYRSNQPQHF. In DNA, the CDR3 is TGTGCCTGGAGTGTCCGTTACAGGAGCAATCAGCCCCAGCATTTT.

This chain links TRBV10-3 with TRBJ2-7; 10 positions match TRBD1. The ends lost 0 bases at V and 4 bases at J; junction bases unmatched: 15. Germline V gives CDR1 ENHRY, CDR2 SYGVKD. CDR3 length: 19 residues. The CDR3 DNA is TGTGCCATCAGTGAGTCCGGCGGGACAGGGGAGACCTTTGGGTACGAGCAGTACTTC. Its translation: CAISESGGTGETFGYEQYF.

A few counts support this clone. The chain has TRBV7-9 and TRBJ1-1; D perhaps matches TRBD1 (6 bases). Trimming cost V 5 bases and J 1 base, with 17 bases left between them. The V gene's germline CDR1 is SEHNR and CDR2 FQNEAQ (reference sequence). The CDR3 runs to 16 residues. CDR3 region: CASSPSGGFGNTEAFF. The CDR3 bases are TGTGCCAGCAGCCCCTCGGGGGGCTTCGGGAACACTGAAGCTTTCTTT.

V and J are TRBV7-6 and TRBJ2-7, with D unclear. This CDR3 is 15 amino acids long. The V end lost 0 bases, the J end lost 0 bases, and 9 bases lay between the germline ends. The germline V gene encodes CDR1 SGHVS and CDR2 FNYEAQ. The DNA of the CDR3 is TGTGCCAGCAGCTTAGCCCACAGTAGCTCCTACGAGCAGTACTTC. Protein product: CASSLAHSSSYEQYF.